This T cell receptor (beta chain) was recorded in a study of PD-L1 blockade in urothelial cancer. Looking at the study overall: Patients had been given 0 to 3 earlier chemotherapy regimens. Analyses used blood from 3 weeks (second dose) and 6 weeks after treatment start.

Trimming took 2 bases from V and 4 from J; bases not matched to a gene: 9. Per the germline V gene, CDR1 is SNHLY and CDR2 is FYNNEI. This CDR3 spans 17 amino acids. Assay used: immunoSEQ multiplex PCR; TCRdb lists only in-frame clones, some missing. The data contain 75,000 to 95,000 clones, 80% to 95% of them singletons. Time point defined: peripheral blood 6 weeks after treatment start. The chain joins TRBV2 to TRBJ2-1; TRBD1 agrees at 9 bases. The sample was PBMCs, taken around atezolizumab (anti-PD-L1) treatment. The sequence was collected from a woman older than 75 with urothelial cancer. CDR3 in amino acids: CASSEKISGQGYNEQFF. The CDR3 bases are TGTGCCAGCAGTGAAAAGATATCGGGACAGGGTTACAATGAGCAGTTCTTC.